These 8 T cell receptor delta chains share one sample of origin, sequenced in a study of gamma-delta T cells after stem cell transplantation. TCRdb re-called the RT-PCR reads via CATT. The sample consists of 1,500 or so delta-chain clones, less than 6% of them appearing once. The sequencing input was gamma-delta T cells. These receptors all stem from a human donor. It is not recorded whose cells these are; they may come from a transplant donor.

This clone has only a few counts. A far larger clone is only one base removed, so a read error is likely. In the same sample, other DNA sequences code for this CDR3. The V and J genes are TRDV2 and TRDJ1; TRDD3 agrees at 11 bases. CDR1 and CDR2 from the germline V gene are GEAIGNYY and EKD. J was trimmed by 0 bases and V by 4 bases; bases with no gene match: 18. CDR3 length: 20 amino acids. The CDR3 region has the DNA TGTGCCTGTGAGTTGTTGGGACTGGGGGATAAGGTCCGTTACACCGATAAACTCATCTTT. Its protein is CACELLGLGDKVRYTDKLIF.

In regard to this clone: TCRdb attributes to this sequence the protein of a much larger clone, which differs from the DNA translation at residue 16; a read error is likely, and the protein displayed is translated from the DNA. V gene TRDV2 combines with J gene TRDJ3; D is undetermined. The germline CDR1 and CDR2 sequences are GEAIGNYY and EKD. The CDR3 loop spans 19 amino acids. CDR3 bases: TGTGCCTGTGACACCACGGCGGATCCCCTCAAGTGGGACACCCGACGGATGTTTTTC. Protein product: CACDTTADPLKWDTRRMFF.

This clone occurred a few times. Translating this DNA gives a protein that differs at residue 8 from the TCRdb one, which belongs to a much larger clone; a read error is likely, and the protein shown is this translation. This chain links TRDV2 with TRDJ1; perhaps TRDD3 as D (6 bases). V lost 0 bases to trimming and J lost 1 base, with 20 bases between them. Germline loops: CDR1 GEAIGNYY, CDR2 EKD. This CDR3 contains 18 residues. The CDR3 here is CACDTVPRGSTITDKLIF. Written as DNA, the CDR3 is TGTGCCTGTGACACCGTGCCTAGGGGATCCACGATCACCGATAAACTCATCTTT.

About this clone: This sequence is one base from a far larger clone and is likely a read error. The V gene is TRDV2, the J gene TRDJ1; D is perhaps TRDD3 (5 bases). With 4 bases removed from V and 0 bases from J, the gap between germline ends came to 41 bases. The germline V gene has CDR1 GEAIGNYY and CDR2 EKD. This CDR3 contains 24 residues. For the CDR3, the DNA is TGTGCCTGTGATATATTAACTAGGGGAGATCGCGGCGGCGGATATTCAACGTACACCGATAAACTCATCTTT. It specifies CACDILTRGDRGGGYSTYTDKLIF.

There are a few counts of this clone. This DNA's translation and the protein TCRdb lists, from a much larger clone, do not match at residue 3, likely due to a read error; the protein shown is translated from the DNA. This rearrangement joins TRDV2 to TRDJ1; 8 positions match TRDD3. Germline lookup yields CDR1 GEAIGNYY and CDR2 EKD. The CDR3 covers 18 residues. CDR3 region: CARDTVELGDPSIVKLIF. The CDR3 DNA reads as TGTGCCCGTGACACGGTGGAGCTGGGGGACCCCTCAATAGTAAAACTCATCTTT.

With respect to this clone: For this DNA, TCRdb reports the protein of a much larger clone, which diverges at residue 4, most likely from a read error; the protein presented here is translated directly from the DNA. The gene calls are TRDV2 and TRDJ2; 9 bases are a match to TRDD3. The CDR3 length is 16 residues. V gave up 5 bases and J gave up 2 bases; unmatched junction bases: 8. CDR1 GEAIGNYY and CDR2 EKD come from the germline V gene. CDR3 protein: CACGKLGDILTAQLFF. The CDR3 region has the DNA TGTGCCTGTGGCAAACTGGGGGACATCTTGACAGCACAACTCTTCTTT.

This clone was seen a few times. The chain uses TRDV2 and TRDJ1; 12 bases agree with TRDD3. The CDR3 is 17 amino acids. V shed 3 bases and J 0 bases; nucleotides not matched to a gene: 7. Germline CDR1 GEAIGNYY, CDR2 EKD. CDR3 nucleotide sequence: TGTGCCTGTGACCTGCTGGGGGATACGGGGTACACCGATAAACTCATCTTT. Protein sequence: CACDLLGDTGYTDKLIF.

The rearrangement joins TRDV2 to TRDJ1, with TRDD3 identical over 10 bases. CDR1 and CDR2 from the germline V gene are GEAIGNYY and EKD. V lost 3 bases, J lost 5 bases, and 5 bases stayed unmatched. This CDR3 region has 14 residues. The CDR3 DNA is TGTGCCTGTGACCTACTGGGGGATTCTGATAAACTCATCTTT. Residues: CACDLLGDSDKLIF.